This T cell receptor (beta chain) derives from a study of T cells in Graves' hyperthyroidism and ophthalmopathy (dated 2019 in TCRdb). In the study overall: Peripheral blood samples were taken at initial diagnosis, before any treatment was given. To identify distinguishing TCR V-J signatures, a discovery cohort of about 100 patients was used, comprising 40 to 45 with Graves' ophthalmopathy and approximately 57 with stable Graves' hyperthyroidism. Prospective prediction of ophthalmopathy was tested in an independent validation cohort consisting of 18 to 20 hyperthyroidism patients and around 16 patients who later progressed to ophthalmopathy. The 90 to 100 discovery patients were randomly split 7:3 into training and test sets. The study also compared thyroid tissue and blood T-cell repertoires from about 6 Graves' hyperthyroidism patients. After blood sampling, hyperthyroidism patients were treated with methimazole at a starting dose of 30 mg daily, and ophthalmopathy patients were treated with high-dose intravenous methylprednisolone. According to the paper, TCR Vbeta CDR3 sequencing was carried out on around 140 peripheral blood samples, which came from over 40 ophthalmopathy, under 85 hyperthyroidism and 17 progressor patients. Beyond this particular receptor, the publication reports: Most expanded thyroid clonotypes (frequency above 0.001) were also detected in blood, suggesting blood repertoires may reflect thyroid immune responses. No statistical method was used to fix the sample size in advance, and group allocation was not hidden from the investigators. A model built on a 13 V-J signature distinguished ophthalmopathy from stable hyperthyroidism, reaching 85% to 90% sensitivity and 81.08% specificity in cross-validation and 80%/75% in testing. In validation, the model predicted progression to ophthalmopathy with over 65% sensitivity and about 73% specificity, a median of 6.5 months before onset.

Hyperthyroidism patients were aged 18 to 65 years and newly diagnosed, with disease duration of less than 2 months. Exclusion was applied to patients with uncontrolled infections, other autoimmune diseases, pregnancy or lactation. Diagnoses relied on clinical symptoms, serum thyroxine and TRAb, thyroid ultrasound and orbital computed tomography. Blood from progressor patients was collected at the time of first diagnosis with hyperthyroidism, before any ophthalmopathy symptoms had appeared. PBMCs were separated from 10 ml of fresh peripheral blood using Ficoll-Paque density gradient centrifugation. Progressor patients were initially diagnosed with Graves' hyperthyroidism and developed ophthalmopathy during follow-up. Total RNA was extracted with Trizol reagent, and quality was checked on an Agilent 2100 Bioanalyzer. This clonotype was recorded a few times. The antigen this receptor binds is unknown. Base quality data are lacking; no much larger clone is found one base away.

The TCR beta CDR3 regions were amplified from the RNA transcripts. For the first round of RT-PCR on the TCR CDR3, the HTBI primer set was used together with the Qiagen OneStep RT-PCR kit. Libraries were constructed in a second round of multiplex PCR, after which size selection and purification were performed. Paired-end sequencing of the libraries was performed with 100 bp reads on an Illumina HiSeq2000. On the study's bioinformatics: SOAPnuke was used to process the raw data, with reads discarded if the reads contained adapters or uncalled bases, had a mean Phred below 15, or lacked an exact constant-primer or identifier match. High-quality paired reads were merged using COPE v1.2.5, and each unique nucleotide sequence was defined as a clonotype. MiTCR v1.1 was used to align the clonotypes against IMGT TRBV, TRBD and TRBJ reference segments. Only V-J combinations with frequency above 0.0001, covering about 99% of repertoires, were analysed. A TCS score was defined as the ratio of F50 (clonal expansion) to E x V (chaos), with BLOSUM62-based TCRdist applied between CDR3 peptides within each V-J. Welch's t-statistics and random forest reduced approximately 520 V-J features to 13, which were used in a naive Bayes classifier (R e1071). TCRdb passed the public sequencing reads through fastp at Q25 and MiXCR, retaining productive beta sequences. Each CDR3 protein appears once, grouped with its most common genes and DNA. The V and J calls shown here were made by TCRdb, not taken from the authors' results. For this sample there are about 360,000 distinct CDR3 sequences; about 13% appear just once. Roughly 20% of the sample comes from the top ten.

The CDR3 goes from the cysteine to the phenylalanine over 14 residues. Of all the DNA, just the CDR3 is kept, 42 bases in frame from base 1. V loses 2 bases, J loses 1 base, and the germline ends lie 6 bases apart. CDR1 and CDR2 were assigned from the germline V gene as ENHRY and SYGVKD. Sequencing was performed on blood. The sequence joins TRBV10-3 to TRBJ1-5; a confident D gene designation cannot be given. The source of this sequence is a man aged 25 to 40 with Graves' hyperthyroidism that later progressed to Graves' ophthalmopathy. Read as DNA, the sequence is TGTGCCATCAGTGAGAAAGTAAGCAATCAGCCCCAGCATTTT. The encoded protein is CAISEKVSNQPQHF.